The 5 T cell receptor beta chains below all came from one sample that was sequenced in a study of early T cells in non-severe SARS-CoV-2 infection. TCRdb processed the 5' RACE reads anew with MiXCR; each CDR3 protein has one entry. The sample lists 36,000 or so distinct CDR3 sequences, around 3.9% occurring once. Source material: whole blood. Receptors originate from an adult who was a healthcare worker with PCR-confirmed SARS-CoV-2 infection or an uninfected control (not recorded which).

This clonotype was recorded at least ten times. V is TRBV6-5 and J is TRBJ1-3; 7 nucleotides line up with TRBD1. The CDR3 covers 17 residues. The junction had 14 bases not matched to a gene; V was cut back by 7 bases and J by 2 bases. CDR1 and CDR2 (germline): MNHEY, SVGAGI. CDR3 loop: CASTKREGAPAGNTIYF. The DNA for the CDR3 is TGTGCCAGCACCAAACGTGAGGGGGCGCCTGCTGGAAACACCATATATTTT.

There are many counts of this clonotype. The chain is built from TRBV12-3 or TRBV12-4 and TRBJ2-3, with 7 bases lining up with TRBD2. The ends lost 2 bases at V and 5 bases at J; junction bases unmatched: 4. The CDR3 is made up of 14 amino acids. The CDR3 is CASSLRGVGDTQYF. The DNA for the CDR3 is TGTGCCAGCAGTTTACGGGGGGTTGGAGATACGCAGTATTTT.

Ten or more counts support this clonotype. The J gene is TRBJ1-3, the V gene TRBV7-3, with D unresolved. Germline-derived CDR1 and CDR2 are SGHTA and FQGTGA. V lost 1 base, J lost 4 bases, and 5 bases lay in between. This CDR3 comprises 13 residues. Here the CDR3 reads CASSLKGGNTIYF. CDR3 DNA sequence: TGTGCCAGCAGCTTAAAAGGCGGAAACACCATATATTTT.

With regard to this clonotype: A much more abundant neighbour one base away suggests this may be a read error. The chain carries TRBV19 and TRBJ2-7; 9 bases align to TRBD1. The CDR3 extends over 15 amino acids. Germline V gene sequence: CDR1 LNHDA, CDR2 SQIVND (reference sequence). The CDR3 loop reads CASSPGTGNSYELYF. In DNA, the CDR3 is TGTGCCAGTAGCCCCGGGACAGGGAACTCCTACGAGCTGTACTTC. The variable domain in full, with the rest retrieved from reference TRBV19 and TRBJ2-7, is DGGITQSPKYLFRKEGQNVTLSCEQNLNHDAMYWYRQDPGQGLRLIYYSQIVNDFQKGDIAEGYSVSREKKESFPLTVTSAQKNPTAFYLCASSPGTGNSYELYFGPGTRLTVT.

There are many counts of this clonotype. The CDR3 spells CASSPLAQNTEAFF. Here the CDR3 DNA reads TGTGCCAGCAGCCCACTCGCCCAGAACACTGAAGCTTTCTTT. The chain links TRBV7-9 to TRBJ1-1; D remains ambiguous. Trimming stripped 5 bases from V and 1 base from J, with 11 bases between. CDR1 is SEHNR and CDR2 is FQNEAQ in the germline V gene (reference sequence). The CDR3 is 14 amino acids.